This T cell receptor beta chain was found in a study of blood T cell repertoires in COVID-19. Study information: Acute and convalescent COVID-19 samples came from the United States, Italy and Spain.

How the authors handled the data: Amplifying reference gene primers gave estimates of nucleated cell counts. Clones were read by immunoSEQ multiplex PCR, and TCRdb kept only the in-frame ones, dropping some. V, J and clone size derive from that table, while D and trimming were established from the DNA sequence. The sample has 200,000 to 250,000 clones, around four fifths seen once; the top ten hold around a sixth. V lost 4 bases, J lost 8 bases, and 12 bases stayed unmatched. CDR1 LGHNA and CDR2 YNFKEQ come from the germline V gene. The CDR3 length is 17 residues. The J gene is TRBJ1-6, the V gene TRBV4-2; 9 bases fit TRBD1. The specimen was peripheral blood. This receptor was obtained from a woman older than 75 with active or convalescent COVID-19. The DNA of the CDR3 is TGTGCCAGCAGCCCAATTGGGACAGGGAGGGCCTATTCACCCCTCCACTTT. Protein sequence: CASSPIGTGRAYSPLHF.